This T cell receptor beta chain was observed in a study of shared clonotypes between healthy human individuals. About 90 million PBMCs were counted before genomic DNA extraction. Some clones are missing from TCRdb's copy, which holds only in-frame ones; the method was immunoSEQ multiplex PCR. Counted here are about 490,000 clones, about 82% occurring once; the ten biggest clones make up 10% to 15%. The V and J ends lost 8 bases and 2 bases, in that order; junction bases with no gene match: 8. Germline-derived CDR1 and CDR2 are MDHEN and SYDVKM. The CDR3 contains 14 residues. This TCR derives from a woman between 35 and 50 years old in good health. Some clones in this sample may be carry-over from other donors' samples. The sample taken for sequencing was PBMCs. The gene calls are TRBV28 and TRBJ2-7; 8 positions agree with TRBD2. The CDR3 DNA reads TGTGCCAGCTCCAGCGGGAGTCTACCCTACGAGCAGTACTTC. Its translation is CASSSGSLPYEQYF.